Listed below are T cell receptor beta chains from one sample, sequenced in a study of OX40 agonist ivuxolimab in advanced cancers. The data were produced by immunoSEQ multiplex PCR, yet TCRdb's version contains in-frame clones alone and is incomplete. The table includes over 80,000 clones, over 75% detected once. Here the sequenced sample was CD4+ or CD8+ T cells sorted from blood, taken in a trial of the OX40 agonist ivuxolimab. The source of these receptors is an adult with an advanced solid tumor such as melanoma, head and neck, liver or kidney cancer. Both conserved end residues are part of each CDR3. A D gene is named only where the DNA matches it firmly. Clone size is given for some rows only: seen once, a few or many times, or a class if the clone is expanded.

v_call,j_call,clone_size,d_call,cdr3_nt,cdr3_aa
TRBV6-5,TRBJ2-1,.,.,TGTGCCAGTCTTGACTCTTTCTACAATGAGCAGTTCTTC,CASLDSFYNEQFF
TRBV5-1,TRBJ2-1,.,.,TGCGCCAGCAGCTTGGTGGCTAGCAGAAGCTCCTACAATGAGCAGTTCTTC,CASSLVASRSSYNEQFF
TRBV7-3,TRBJ1-1,.,.,TGTGCCAGCAGCTTAGGGCAGGGGACTGAAGCTTTCTTT,CASSLGQGTEAFF
TRBV6-1,TRBJ2-6,.,.,TGTGCCAGCAGTGATTTGAGGGCTGGGGCCAACGTCCTGACTTTC,CASSDLRAGANVLTF
TRBV5-1,TRBJ2-3,.,.,TGCGCCAGCAGCTGGGAGGGACACACTGTGGATACGCAGTATTTT,CASSWEGHTVDTQYF
TRBV4-3,TRBJ2-3,.,TRBD2,TGCGCCAGCAGCCAAGGGATTGGACTAGCCGCAGATACGCAGTATTTT,CASSQGIGLAADTQYF
TRBV7-2,TRBJ1-1,.,TRBD1,TGTGCCAGCAGCACCGGACAGGGGGCCGAAGCTTTCTTT,CASSTGQGAEAFF
TRBV2,TRBJ1-1,.,TRBD1,TGTGCCAGCAGCGCACTGACAGGGCCGGGGAGCACTGAAGCTTTCTTT,CASSALTGPGSTEAFF
TRBV2,TRBJ1-1,few,.,TGTGCCAGCAGTGCAAATTACCAGGGTTCTTTT,CASSANYQGSF
TRBV9,TRBJ1-3,once,.,TGTGCCAGCAGTGTAGCGGCAGGGGAGGGTAGAGGAAACACCATATATTTT,CASSVAAGEGRGNTIYF
TRBV11-2,TRBJ2-2,.,TRBD1,TGTGCCAGCAGCTCCAGGGCAGGGGGACAGAACACCGGGGAGCTGTTTTTT,CASSSRAGGQNTGELFF
TRBV29-1,TRBJ1-4,.,.,TGCAGCGTTGGAACAGGGAATAATGAAAAACTGTTTTTT,CSVGTGNNEKLFF
TRBV11-3,TRBJ1-3,.,.,TGTGCCAGCAGCTTGACTACCACCATATATTTT,CASSLTTTIYF
TRBV9,TRBJ1-1,.,TRBD1,TGTGCCAGCAGCGAGGGGGCGAACACTGAAGCTTTCTTT,CASSEGANTEAFF
TRBV6-5,TRBJ1-1,once,TRBD1,TGTGCCAGCAGTTACTCGACAGGGGCAGTGAACACTGAAGCTTTCTTT,CASSYSTGAVNTEAFF
TRBV7-9,TRBJ1-1,few,.,TGTGCCAGCAGCTTCGGGACGGTGAACACTGAAGCTTTCTTT,CASSFGTVNTEAFF
TRBV27,TRBJ1-5,.,TRBD1,TGTGCCAGTGCCCATGGGGACAGGGGGAAACCAAGCAATCAGCCCCAGCATTTT,CASAHGDRGKPSNQPQHF
TRBV7-6,TRBJ1-5,.,.,TGTGCCAGCAGCCCTCTTGGGGGGGACAAAATCGACCCGCCCCAGCATTTT,CASSPLGGDKIDPPQHF
TRBV5-1,TRBJ2-7,.,TRBD1,TGCGCCAGCAGCTTAGGGACAGGGGCCAGGTACTTC,CASSLGTGARYF
TRBV9,TRBJ1-1,.,.,TGTGCCAGCAGCGTAGATATAGGGGATCGGACTGAAGCTTTCTTT,CASSVDIGDRTEAFF
TRBV6-6,TRBJ2-1,.,TRBD2,TGTGCCAGCAGTCAGACTAGCGGCTCCTACAATGAGCAGTTCTTC,CASSQTSGSYNEQFF
TRBV7-9,TRBJ2-1,.,.,TGTGCCAGCAGCTCCCTTCCACGGACCCAGACAGACAATGAGCAGTTCTTC,CASSSLPRTQTDNEQFF
TRBV5-4,TRBJ1-1,.,TRBD1,TGTGCCAGCAGCTTGGATCCAGGGGGAGCTTTCTTT,CASSLDPGGAFF